This T cell receptor beta chain stems from a study of T cell responses to AZD1222 COVID-19 vaccine. Points from the study as a whole: Clonal diversity was possibly underestimated, and the donors were mostly white British, with more females. No repertoire was sampled before or during the peak T cell response, only after it. Just a handful of AZD1222 recipients tested seropositive at baseline. The CD4 TCRs associated with vaccination extended across spike and predominated at 160-218 and 743-854.

Clones were sequenced by immunoSEQ multiplex PCR, and TCRdb holds only the in-frame ones, with some missing. The sample includes under 140,000 clones, approximately 90% of them seen just once. As to this clone: No antigen is known for it.

The specimen comprised peripheral blood, sampled on day 0 of AZD1222 vaccination. This receptor was obtained from an adult in good health.

Here the CDR3 DNA reads TGCAGCGTGTCTGAGGGGATTAATTCACCCCTCCACTTT. This translates into CSVSEGINSPLHF. This chain joins TRBV29-1 and TRBJ1-6, with a possible D match to TRBD1 (5 bases). The CDR3 is 13 amino acids. Trimming took 6 bases from V and 6 from J, leaving 12 bases between them. CDR1 SQVTM and CDR2 ANQGSEA come from the germline V gene.